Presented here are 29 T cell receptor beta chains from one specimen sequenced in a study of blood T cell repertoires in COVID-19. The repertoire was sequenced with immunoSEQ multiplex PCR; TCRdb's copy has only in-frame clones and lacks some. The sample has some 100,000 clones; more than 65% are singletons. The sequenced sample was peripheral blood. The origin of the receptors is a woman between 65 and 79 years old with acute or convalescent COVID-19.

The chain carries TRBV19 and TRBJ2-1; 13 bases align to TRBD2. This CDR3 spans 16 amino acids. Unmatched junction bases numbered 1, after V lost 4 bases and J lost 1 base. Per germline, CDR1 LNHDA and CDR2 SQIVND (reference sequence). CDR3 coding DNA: TGTGCCAGTAGTACGACTAGCGGGGGGTCCTACAATGAGCAGTTCTTC. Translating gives CASSTTSGGSYNEQFF.

The CDR3 DNA sequence: TGTGCCAGCAGACCCGACAGGGAAAAAGGTTCGAACACTGAAGCTTTCTTT. This sequence encodes CASRPDREKGSNTEAFF. The chain links TRBV7-8 to TRBJ1-1; 7 bases match TRBD1. Germline CDR1 is SGHVS and CDR2 is FQNEAQ. This CDR3 has 17 residues. J lost 1 base, V lost 6 bases, and 14 bases had no gene match. The full variable domain, with the rest looked up from reference TRBV7-8 and TRBJ1-1, is GAGVSQSPRYKVAKRGQDVALRCDPISGHVSLFWYQQALGQGPEFLTYFQNEAQLDKSGLPSDRFFAERPEGSVSTLKIQRTQQEDSAVYLCASRPDREKGSNTEAFFGQGTRLTVV.

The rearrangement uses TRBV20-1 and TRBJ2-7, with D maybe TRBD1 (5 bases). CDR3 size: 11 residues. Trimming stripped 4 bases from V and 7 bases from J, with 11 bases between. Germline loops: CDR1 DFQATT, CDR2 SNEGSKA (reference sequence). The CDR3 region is CSATVSGEQYF. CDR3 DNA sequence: TGCAGTGCTACCGTCTCAGGGGAGCAGTACTTC.

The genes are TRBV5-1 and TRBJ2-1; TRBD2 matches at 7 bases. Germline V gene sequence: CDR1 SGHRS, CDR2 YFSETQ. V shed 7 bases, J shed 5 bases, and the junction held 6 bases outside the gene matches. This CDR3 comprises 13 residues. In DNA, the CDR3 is TGCGCCAGCGCGGGAGTAGCCGACAATGAGCAGTTCTTC. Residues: CASAGVADNEQFF.

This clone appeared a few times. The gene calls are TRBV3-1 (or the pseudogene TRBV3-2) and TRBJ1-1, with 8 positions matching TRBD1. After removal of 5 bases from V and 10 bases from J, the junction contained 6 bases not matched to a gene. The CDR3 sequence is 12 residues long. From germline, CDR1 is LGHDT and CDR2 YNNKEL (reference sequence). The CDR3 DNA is TGTGCCAGCAGCGACAGGGGAGGAGGAGCTTTCTTT. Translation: CASSDRGGGAFF.

This chain's CDR3 is CSVDETGGNYGYTF. The CDR3 DNA sequence: TGCAGCGTTGATGAGACAGGCGGGAACTATGGCTACACCTTC. The chain has TRBV29-1 and TRBJ1-2; possible D gene TRBD1, 6 bases. The CDR3 has 14 residues. CDR1 SQVTM and CDR2 ANQGSEA come from the germline V gene. The V end lost 3 bases, the J end lost 2 bases, and 13 bases lay between the germline ends.

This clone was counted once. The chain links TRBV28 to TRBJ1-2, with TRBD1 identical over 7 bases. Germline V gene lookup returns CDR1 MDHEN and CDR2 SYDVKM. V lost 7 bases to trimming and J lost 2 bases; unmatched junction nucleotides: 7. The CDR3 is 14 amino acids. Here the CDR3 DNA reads TGTGCCAGCATCCAGGGGGAGATAAACTATGGCTACACCTTC. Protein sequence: CASIQGEINYGYTF.

The CDR3 sequence: CASSVDDAIDTQYF. As DNA, the CDR3 is TGTGCCAGCAGCGTAGACGATGCGATAGATACGCAGTATTTT. This chain links TRBV9 with TRBJ2-3; D remains unclear. CDR1 SGDLS and CDR2 YYNGEE come from the germline V gene. Trimming shortened V by 0 bases and J by 5 bases, and 10 bases separated the two germline ends. The CDR3 consists of 14 residues. The complete variable domain, with remaining parts taken from reference TRBV9 and TRBJ2-3, reads DSGVTQTPKHLITATGQRVTLRCSPRSGDLSVYWYQQSLDQGLQFLIQYYNGEERAKGNILERFSAQQFPDLHSELNLSSLELGDSALYFCASSVDDAIDTQYFGPGTRLTVL.

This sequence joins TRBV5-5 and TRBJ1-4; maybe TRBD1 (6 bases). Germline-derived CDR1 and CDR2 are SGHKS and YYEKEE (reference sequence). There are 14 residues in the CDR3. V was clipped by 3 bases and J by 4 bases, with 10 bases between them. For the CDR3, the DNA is TGTGCCAGCAGCTCCGGACAGAGTAATGAAAAACTGTTTTTT. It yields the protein CASSSGQSNEKLFF.

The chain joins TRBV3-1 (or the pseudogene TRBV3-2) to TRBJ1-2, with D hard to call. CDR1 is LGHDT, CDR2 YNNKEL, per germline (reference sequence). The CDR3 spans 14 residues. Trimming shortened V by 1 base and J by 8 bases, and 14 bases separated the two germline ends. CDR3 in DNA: TGTGCCAGCAGCCAAGCAGGACCGCGCGGGGGCTACACCTTC. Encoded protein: CASSQAGPRGGYTF.

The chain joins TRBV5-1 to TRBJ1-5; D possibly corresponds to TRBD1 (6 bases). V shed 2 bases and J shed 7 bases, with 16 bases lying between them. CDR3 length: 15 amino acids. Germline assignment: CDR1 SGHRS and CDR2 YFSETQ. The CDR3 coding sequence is TGCGCCAGCAGCTTTACAGGGCCCGAAGACCAGCCCCAGCATTTT. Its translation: CASSFTGPEDQPQHF.

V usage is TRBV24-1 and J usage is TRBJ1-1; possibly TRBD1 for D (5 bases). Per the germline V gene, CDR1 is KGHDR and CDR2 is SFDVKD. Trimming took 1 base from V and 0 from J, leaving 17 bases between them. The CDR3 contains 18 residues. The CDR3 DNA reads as TGTGCCACCAGTGATTTTCCTGCAGGGCAGCTCATGAACACTGAAGCTTTCTTT. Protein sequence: CATSDFPAGQLMNTEAFF.

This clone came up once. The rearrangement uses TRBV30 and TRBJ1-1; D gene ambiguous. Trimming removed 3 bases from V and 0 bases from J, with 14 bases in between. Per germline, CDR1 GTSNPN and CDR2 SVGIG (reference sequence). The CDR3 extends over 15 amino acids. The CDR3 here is CAWSTTFTMNTEAFF. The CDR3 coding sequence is TGTGCCTGGAGCACGACGTTCACTATGAACACTGAAGCTTTCTTT.

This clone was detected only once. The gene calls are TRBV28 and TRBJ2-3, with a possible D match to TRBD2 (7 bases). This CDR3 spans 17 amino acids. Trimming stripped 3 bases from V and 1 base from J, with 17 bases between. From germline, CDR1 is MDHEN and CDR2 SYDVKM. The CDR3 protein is CASSLSVGGGRTDTQYF. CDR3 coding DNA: TGTGCCAGCAGTTTGTCGGTTGGGGGGGGCCGCACAGATACGCAGTATTTT.

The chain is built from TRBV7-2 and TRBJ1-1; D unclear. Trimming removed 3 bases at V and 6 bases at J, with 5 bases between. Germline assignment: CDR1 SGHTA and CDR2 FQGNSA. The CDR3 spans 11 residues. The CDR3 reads CASSFISEAFF. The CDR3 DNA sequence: TGTGCCAGCAGCTTCATTTCTGAAGCTTTCTTT. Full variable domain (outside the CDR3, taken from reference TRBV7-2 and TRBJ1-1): GAGVSQSPSNKVTEKGKDVELRCDPISGHTALYWYRQSLGQGLEFLIYFQGNSAPDKSGLPSDRFSAERTGGSVSTLTIQRTQQEDSAVYLCASSFISEAFFGQGTRLTVV.

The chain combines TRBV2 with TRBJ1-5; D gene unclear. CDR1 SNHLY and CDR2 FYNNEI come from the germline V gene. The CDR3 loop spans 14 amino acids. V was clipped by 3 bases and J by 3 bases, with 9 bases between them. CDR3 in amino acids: CASSERVVNQPQHF. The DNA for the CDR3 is TGTGCCAGCAGTGAGAGGGTAGTCAATCAGCCCCAGCATTTT. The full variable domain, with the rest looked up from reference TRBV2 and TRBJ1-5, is EPEVTQTPSHQVTQMGQEVILRCVPISNHLYFYWYRQILGQKVEFLVSFYNNEISEKSEIFDDQFSVERPDGSNFTLKIRSTKLEDSAMYFCASSERVVNQPQHFGDGTRLSIL.

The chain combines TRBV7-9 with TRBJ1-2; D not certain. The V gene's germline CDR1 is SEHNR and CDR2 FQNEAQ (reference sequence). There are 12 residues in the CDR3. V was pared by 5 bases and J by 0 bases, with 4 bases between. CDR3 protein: CASSTPNYGYTF. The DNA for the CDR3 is TGTGCCAGCAGCACACCTAACTATGGCTACACCTTC.

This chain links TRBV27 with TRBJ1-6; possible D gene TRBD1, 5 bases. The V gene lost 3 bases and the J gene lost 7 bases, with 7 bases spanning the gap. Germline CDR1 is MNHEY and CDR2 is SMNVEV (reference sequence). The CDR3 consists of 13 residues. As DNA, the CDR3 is TGTGCCAGCAGTTTGTCAGGGAATTCACCCCTCCACTTT. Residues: CASSLSGNSPLHF.

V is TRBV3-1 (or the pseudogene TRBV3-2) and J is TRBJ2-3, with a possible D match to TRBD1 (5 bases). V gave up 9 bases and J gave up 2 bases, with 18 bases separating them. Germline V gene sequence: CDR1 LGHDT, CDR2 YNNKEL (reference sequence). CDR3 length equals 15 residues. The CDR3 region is CASTPAGHDTDTQYF. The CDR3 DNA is TGTGCCAGTACCCCCGCAGGGCACGACACAGATACGCAGTATTTT.

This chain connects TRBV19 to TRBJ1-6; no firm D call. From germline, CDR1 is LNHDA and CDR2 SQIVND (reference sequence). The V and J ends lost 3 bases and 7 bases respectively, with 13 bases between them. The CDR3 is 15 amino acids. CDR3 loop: CASSIDRQVNSPLHF. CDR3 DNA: TGTGCCAGTAGTATTGACCGCCAGGTCAATTCACCCCTCCACTTT.

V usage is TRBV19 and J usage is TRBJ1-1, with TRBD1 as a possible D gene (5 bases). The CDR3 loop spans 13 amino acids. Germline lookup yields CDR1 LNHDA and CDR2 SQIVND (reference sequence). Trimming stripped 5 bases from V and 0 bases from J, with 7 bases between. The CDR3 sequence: CASSQGVNTEAFF. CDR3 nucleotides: TGTGCCAGTAGTCAAGGGGTGAACACTGAAGCTTTCTTT.

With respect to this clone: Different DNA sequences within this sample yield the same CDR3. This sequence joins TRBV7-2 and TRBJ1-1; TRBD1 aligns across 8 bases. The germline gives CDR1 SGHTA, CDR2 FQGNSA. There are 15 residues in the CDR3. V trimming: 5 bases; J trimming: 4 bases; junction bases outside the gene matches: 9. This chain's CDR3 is CASSPNGQGGTEAFF. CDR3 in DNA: TGTGCCAGCAGCCCGAACGGACAGGGAGGCACTGAAGCTTTCTTT.

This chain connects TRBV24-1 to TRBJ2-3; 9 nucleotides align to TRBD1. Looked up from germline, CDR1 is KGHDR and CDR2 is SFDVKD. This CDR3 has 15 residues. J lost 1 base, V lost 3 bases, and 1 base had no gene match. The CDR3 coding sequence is TGTGCCACCAGTGATCGGACAGGGGGCACAGATACGCAGTATTTT. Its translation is CATSDRTGGTDTQYF.

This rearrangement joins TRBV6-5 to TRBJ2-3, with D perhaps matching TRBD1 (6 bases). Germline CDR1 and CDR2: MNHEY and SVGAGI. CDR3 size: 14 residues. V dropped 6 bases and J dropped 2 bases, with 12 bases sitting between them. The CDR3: CASRRNRDTDTQYF. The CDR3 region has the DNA TGTGCCAGCAGAAGAAACAGGGACACAGATACGCAGTATTTT.

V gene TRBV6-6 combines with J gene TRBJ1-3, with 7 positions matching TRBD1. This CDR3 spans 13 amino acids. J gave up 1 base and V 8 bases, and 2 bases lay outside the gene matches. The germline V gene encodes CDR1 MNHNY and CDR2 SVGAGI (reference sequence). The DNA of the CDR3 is TGTGCCAGCTCCAGGGGGTCTGGAAACACCATATATTTT. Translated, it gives CASSRGSGNTIYF.

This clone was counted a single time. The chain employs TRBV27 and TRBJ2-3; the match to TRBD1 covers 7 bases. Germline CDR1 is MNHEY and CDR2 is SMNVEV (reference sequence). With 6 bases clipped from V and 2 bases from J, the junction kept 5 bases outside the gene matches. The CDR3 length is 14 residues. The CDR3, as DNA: TGTGCCAGCAGAGGGGGCCCGTTCACAGATACGCAGTATTTT. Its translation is CASRGGPFTDTQYF.

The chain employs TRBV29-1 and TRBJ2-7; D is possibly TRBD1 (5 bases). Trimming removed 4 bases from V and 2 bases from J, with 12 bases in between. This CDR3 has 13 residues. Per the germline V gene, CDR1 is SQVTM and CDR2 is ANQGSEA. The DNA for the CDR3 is TGCAGCGTTGCCCAGACAGCAGCCTACGAGCAGTACTTC. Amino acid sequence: CSVAQTAAYEQYF.

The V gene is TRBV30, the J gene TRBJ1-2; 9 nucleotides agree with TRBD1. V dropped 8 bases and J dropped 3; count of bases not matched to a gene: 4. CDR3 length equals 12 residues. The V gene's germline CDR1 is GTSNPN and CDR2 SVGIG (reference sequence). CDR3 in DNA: TGTGCCGCGGGACAGGGAGACTATGGCTACACCTTC. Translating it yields CAAGQGDYGYTF.

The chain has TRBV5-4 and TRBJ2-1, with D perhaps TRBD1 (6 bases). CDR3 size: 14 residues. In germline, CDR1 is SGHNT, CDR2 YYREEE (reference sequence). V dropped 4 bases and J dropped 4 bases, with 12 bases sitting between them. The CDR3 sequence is CASSGRDTYNEQFF. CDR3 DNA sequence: TGTGCCAGCAGCGGCCGGGACACGTACAATGAGCAGTTCTTC.